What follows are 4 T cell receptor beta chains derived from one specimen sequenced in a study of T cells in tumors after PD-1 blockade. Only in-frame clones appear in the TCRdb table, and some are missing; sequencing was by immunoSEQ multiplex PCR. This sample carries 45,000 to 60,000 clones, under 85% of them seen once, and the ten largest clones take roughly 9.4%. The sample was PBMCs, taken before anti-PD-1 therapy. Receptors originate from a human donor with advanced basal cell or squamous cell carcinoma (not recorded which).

The CDR3 nucleotides read TGTGCCAGCAGCTCCGGGACAGGAGACTGGGAAGCTTTCTTT. The encoded protein is CASSSGTGDWEAFF. The chain uses TRBV5-4 and TRBJ1-1; 8 bases are shared with TRBD1. With 3 bases clipped from V and 8 bases from J, the junction kept 9 bases outside the gene matches. Germline assignment: CDR1 SGHNT and CDR2 YYREEE (reference sequence). CDR3 length equals 14 residues.

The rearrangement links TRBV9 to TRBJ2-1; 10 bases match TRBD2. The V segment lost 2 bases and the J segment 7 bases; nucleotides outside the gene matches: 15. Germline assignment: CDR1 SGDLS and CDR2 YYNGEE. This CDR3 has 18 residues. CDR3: CASSVVAGGPEGPNEQFF. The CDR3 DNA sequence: TGTGCCAGCAGCGTTGTAGCGGGAGGCCCCGAGGGGCCAAATGAGCAGTTCTTC.

The CDR3 DNA reads TGTGCCAGTAGTATTAGAACAGTCGATAATTCACCCCTCCACTTT. Protein sequence: CASSIRTVDNSPLHF. The chain couples TRBV19 to TRBJ1-6; the D is unclear. The germline V gene encodes CDR1 LNHDA and CDR2 SQIVND (reference sequence). There are 15 residues in the CDR3. V lost 3 bases to trimming and J lost 5 bases, with 11 bases between them.

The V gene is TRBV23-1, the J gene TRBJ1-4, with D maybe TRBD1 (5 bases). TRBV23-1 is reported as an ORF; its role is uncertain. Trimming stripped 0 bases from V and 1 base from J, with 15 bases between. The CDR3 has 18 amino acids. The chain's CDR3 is CASSQSMRGGGTNEKLFF. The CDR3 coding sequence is TGCGCCAGCAGTCAATCGATGAGGGGAGGAGGAACTAATGAAAAACTGTTTTTT.